This is a list of T cell receptor beta chains from one sample in a study of T cells after yellow fever vaccination. A single record per CDR3 protein comes from TCRdb applying MiXCR to the 5' RACE reads. This table has under 300,000 distinct CDR3 sequences, 6.9% appearing once. The starting material was CD4+ T cells sorted from PBMCs, obtained 15 days after the yellow fever booster vaccination. Receptors were obtained from a man aged 25-45 years who received the YFV17D yellow fever vaccine. CDR3s include the opening cysteine and the closing phenylalanine or tryptophan. D genes are given only for firm matches. Clone sizes are given selectively: once, few, many, or a class where the clone is expanded.

CDR3	DNA	length	D	size	V	J
CASSFQGGGEQFF	TGTGCCAGCAGCTTCCAAGGGGGTGGTGAGCAGTTCTTC	13	-	-	TRBV11-2	TRBJ2-1
CASSPEVDEQFF	TGTGCCAGCTCACCGGAGGTGGATGAGCAGTTCTTC	12	-	few	TRBV18	TRBJ2-1
CASNRGTRAGANVLTF	TGTGCCAGTAACAGGGGAACCAGGGCTGGGGCCAACGTCCTGACTTTC	16	TRBD1	few	TRBV19	TRBJ2-6
CASSQDPETYEQYF	TGTGCCAGCAGCCAAGATCCCGAAACCTACGAGCAGTACTTC	14	-	few	TRBV3-1	TRBJ2-7
CSAKPDLLDTGELFF	TGCAGTGCCAAACCCGACCTCCTCGACACCGGGGAGCTGTTTTTT	15	-	many	TRBV20-1	TRBJ2-2
CASSSGGTSGREFF	TGTGCCAGCAGCTCGGGTGGGACTAGCGGGCGGGAGTTCTTC	14	TRBD2	-	TRBV7-2	TRBJ2-1
CASSRTSGNREQYF	TGTGCCAGCAGCCGGACTAGCGGGAATCGAGAGCAGTACTTC	14	TRBD2	few	TRBV7-2	TRBJ2-7
CSARNPGQGSTEAFF	TGCAGTGCTAGGAACCCGGGACAGGGCAGCACTGAAGCTTTCTTT	15	TRBD1	-	TRBV20-1	TRBJ1-1
CASSLADSGIYEQYF	TGTGCCAGCAGCTTAGCGGATAGCGGGATCTACGAGCAGTACTTC	15	TRBD2	few	TRBV7-9	TRBJ2-7
CASSSRQGSHEQYF	TGCGCCAGCAGCTCACGACAGGGGAGCCACGAGCAGTACTTC	14	TRBD1	few	TRBV5-1	TRBJ2-7
CASSLTSGDTGELFF	TGTGCCAGCAGCTTAACGTCAGGGGACACCGGGGAGCTGTTTTTT	15	-	-	TRBV7-3	TRBJ2-2
CSAADRPGGYTF	TGCAGTGCTGCGGACAGGCCGGGCGGCTACACCTTC	12	TRBD1	few	TRBV20-1	TRBJ1-2
CASSQTGGAETQYF	TGTGCCAGTAGTCAAACAGGGGGCGCGGAGACCCAGTACTTC	14	TRBD1	-	TRBV19	TRBJ2-5
CASGPLAATSSTDTQYF	TGTGCCAGCGGCCCGCTGGCCGCGACCTCCAGCACAGATACGCAGTATTTT	17	-	many	TRBV7-8	TRBJ2-3
CASTSRGNRGYEQYF	TGTGCCAGCACTTCTCGCGGGAACAGGGGATACGAGCAGTACTTC	15	-	few	TRBV6-5	TRBJ2-7
CASSFRSGRATYEQYF	TGTGCCAGCAGCTTCCGTAGCGGGAGGGCCACCTACGAGCAGTACTTC	16	TRBD2	few	TRBV7-2	TRBJ2-7
CASSLGGTSGANVLTF	TGTGCCAGCAGCTTAGGGGGCACCTCTGGGGCCAACGTCCTGACTTTC	16	-	few	TRBV11-2	TRBJ2-6
CASILSRGGTDTQYF	TGTGCCAGCATCCTTAGCCGGGGAGGCACAGATACGCAGTATTTT	15	-	-	TRBV12-3/TRBV12-4	TRBJ2-3
CASSYRTAPETQYF	TGTGCCAGCAGCTACCGGACGGCCCCGGAGACCCAGTACTTC	14	-	many	TRBV11-1	TRBJ2-5
CASSTGAQPQHF	TGTGCCAGCAGCACAGGGGCACAGCCCCAGCATTTT	12	TRBD1	few	TRBV12-3/TRBV12-4	TRBJ1-5
CASSPRSGKETQYF	TGTGCCAGCAGCCCCCGCTCAGGGAAAGAGACCCAGTACTTC	14	-	many	TRBV9	TRBJ2-5
CAGATSYNEQFF	TGTGCCGGGGCGACTAGCTACAATGAGCAGTTCTTC	12	-	-	TRBV6-1	TRBJ2-1
CASSSSNKWFDTIYF	TGTGCCAGCAGTTCCAGTAATAAGTGGTTCGACACCATATATTTT	15	-	few	TRBV28	TRBJ1-3
CASSTLSSGRKVGAKNIQYF	TGTGCCAGCAGTACCCTGTCTAGCGGGAGGAAAGTGGGCGCCAAAAACATTCAGTACTTC	20	TRBD2	few	TRBV27	TRBJ2-4